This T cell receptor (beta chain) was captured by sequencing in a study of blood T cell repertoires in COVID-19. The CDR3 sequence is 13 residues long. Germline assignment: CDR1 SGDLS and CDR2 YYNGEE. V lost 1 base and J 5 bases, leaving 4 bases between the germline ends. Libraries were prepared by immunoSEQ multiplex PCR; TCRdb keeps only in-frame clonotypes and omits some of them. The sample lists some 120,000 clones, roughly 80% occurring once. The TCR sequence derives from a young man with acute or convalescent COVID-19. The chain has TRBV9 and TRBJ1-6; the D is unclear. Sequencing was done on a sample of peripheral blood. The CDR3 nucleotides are TGTGCCAGCAGCGTACAGGATAATTCACCCCTCCACTTT. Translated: CASSVQDNSPLHF.